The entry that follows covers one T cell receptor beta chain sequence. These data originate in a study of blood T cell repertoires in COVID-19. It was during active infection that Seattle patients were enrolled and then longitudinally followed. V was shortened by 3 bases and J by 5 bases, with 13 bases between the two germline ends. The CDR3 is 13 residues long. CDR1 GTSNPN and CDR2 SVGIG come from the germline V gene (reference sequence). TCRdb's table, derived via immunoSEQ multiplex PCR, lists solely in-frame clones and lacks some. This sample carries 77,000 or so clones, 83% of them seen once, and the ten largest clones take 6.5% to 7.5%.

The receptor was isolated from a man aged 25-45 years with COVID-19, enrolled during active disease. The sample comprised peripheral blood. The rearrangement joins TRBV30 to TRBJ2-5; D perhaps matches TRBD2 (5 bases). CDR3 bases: TGTGCCTGGAGGACTGTCGGGGTTGAGACCCAGTACTTC. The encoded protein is CAWRTVGVETQYF.